A single sample is the source of the 6 T cell receptor beta chains below, sequenced in a study of T cells after yellow fever vaccination. Using its own MiXCR run on the 5' RACE reads, TCRdb lists one record per CDR3 protein. The table has more than 350,000 distinct CDR3 sequences, 11% seen once. This specimen was PBMCs, taken on the day of the first yellow fever vaccination. These receptors all come from a man aged 18 to 29 who received the YFV17D yellow fever vaccine.

This clonotype was detected only a few times. This rearrangement joins TRBV12-5 to TRBJ2-1; the match to TRBD2 covers 10 bases. V shed 3 bases, J shed 7 bases, and the junction held 6 bases outside the gene matches. This CDR3 is built from 15 residues. CDR1 is LGHNT and CDR2 is FRNRAP in the germline V gene. The DNA for the CDR3 is TGTGCTAGTGGTTTAGCGGGGGGGCTTCAGAATGAGCAGTTCTTC. Residues: CASGLAGGLQNEQFF. Together with reference TRBV12-5 and TRBJ2-1, the CDR3 gives the full variable domain: DARVTQTPRHKVTEMGQEVTMRCQPILGHNTVFWYRQTMMQGLELLAYFRNRAPLDDSGMPKDRFSAEMPDATLATLKIQPSEPRDSAVYFCASGLAGGLQNEQFFGPGTRLTVL.

V usage is TRBV6-1 and J usage is TRBJ2-3; 10 bases are shared with TRBD2. CDR1 is MNHNS, CDR2 SASEGT, per germline. The length of the CDR3 is 17 residues. V lost 2 bases and J lost 2; bases outside the gene matches: 7. Here the CDR3 DNA reads TGTGCCAGCAGTGAATCCTGGACTAGCGGATTCACAGATACGCAGTATTTT. It encodes CASSESWTSGFTDTQYF.

The chain has TRBV9 and TRBJ2-5; either TRBD1 or TRBD2 may fit D (6 bases each). The CDR3 totals 15 residues. The V end lost 0 bases, the J end lost 1 base, and 10 bases lay between the germline ends. Germline CDR1 SGDLS, CDR2 YYNGEE. The DNA of the CDR3 is TGTGCCAGCAGCGTAGGAGGGGGGCCCCAAGAGACCCAGTACTTC. Protein sequence: CASSVGGGPQETQYF.

V and J are TRBV25-1 and TRBJ1-1, with 7 bases lining up with TRBD1. The CDR3 runs 16 residues. After removal of 5 bases from V and 0 bases from J, the junction contained 9 bases not matched to a gene. CDR1 and CDR2 (germline): MGHDK, SYGVNS. The CDR3, as DNA: TGTGCCAGCAGTAATCGACAGGGCCTCATGAACACTGAAGCTTTCTTT. This translates into CASSNRQGLMNTEAFF.

This clonotype was counted between two and nine times. The rearrangement joins TRBV5-1 to TRBJ2-7, with D possibly matching TRBD1 (5 bases). CDR1 and CDR2 from the germline V gene are SGHRS and YFSETQ. The CDR3 has 16 amino acids. Trimming took off 4 bases at V and 1 base at J, with 18 bases between the two ends. CDR3 in amino acids: CASSRVTGTTSYEQYF. The CDR3 nucleotides are TGCGCCAGCAGCCGAGTAACAGGTACAACTTCCTACGAGCAGTACTTC.

A few counts support this clonotype. This chain joins TRBV6-2 or TRBV6-3 and TRBJ1-1, with a possible D match to TRBD1 (6 bases). The CDR3 is made up of 16 amino acids. Trimming took 7 bases from V and 6 from J, leaving 24 bases between them. Germline V lookup: CDR1 MNHEY, CDR2 SVGEGT. The CDR3 DNA reads as TGTGCCAGCACTCCCTCCGGGCTCGGGGGCGGGTCTGAAGCTTTCTTT. Translating gives CASTPSGLGGGSEAFF.